These T cell receptor beta chains were read from a single sample in a study of human T cells and chemical hapten exposure. TCRdb fed the RACE reads into MiXCR, producing one record per CDR3 protein. This sample yields approximately 87,000 distinct CDR3 sequences, of which roughly 10% are seen a single time; roughly 3.1% belongs to the top ten. Here the sequenced sample was whole blood, taken in connection with sensitization to the hapten diphenylcyclopropenone (DPC). The receptors were sampled from a woman aged 40 to 49 with alopecia areata. Some clones in this sample may be carry-over from other donors' samples. The CDR3 runs from the conserved cysteine through the conserved F or W.

V gene	J gene	CDR3 protein
TRBV29-1	TRBJ2-5	CSVEDPDSLETQYF
TRBV7-9	TRBJ2-7	CASSLIPAEQYF
TRBV3-1	TRBJ2-7	CASSQEGKRAYF
TRBV6-2/TRBV6-3	TRBJ2-7	CASRPTGTSGEQYF
TRBV3-1	TRBJ2-5	CASSRYLKETQYF
TRBV4-1	TRBJ2-2	CASSQDAAGTAGDRELFF
TRBV7-8	TRBJ1-6	CASSLSDRLNSPLHF
TRBV4-1	TRBJ2-5	CASSPDQGTGFETQYF
TRBV3-1	TRBJ2-7	CASSHRGGSNVQYF
TRBV7-9	TRBJ1-2	CASRGEGRVYGYTF
TRBV4-1	TRBJ1-1	CASSQGPSMLEAFF
TRBV20-1	TRBJ2-7	CSARFRDRGPGNEQYF
TRBV15	TRBJ2-5	CATSRKQGGAGTQYF
TRBV6-5	TRBJ1-1	CASSSPPTSEAFF
TRBV9	TRBJ1-5	CASSASQGGLNQPQHF
TRBV7-2	TRBJ2-5	CASSFGGRETQYF
TRBV10-3	TRBJ2-5	CAIRLDRDSGTQYF
TRBV6-2/TRBV6-3	TRBJ1-1	CASSFHIQTGGEAFF
TRBV4-1	TRBJ2-2	CASSQSQTRNTGELFF
TRBV30	TRBJ1-6	CAWSPSNSPLHF
TRBV9	TRBJ1-1	CASSVGRGPTTEAFF
TRBV29-1	TRBJ2-5	CSVEGQGGRTQYF
TRBV27	TRBJ2-3	CASSLQGWTDTQYF
TRBV20-1	TRBJ1-4	CSARGQGNEKLFF
TRBV7-6	TRBJ1-1	CASSSNIGGTEAFF
TRBV27	TRBJ1-2	CASSSGTVSSGYTF
TRBV5-1	TRBJ1-3	CASSLTGNSGNTIYF
TRBV5-6	TRBJ1-6	CASSAAGGAVFSYNSPLHF
TRBV7-2	TRBJ2-1	CASSLVYNEQFF
TRBV19	TRBJ2-5	CASSIGGTQYF
TRBV18	TRBJ2-7	CASSPPAPQNTYEQYF
TRBV7-2	TRBJ1-5	CASSPPGPNSGQPQHF
TRBV9	TRBJ2-5	CASSRGGLAGQETQYF
TRBV5-4	TRBJ2-5	CASSPRQGTETQYF
TRBV6-5	TRBJ2-1	CASQSRNEQFF
TRBV11-2	TRBJ1-1	CASSYQENTEAFF
TRBV27	TRBJ2-1	CASTPWGSRSNEQFF
TRBV12-3/TRBV12-4	TRBJ1-3	CASRSSGSGNTIYF
TRBV10-3	TRBJ2-5	CAISDPEGAGEETQYF
TRBV6-5	TRBJ1-5	CATGTGGDQPQHF
TRBV11-1	TRBJ2-4	CASSGPDRALAKNIQYF
TRBV10-2	TRBJ2-7	CASSERSRYEQYF
TRBV18	TRBJ1-2	CASSSTGDNYGYTF
TRBV18	TRBJ1-2	CASSPGRREVGYTF
TRBV30	TRBJ1-5	CAWRPQFNQPQHF
TRBV18	TRBJ1-1	CASSRGGNTNTEAFF
TRBV7-2	TRBJ2-7	CASSAKGGAGEQYF
TRBV11-2	TRBJ2-7	CASSLGARVDEQYF
TRBV10-3	TRBJ2-5	CAIRGEEETQYF
TRBV19	TRBJ2-6	CASSGSATSSGANVLTF
TRBV13	TRBJ2-3	CASSTGRQSTDTQYF
TRBV6-6	TRBJ2-3	CASARDSTDTQYF
TRBV12-3/TRBV12-4	TRBJ1-2	CASSLGTGGGYTF